This paragraph covers one TCR beta chain sequence. The antigen is not known. The data were taken from a study of T-cell reconstitution after alpha-beta-depleted transplantation in children. The V gene lost 1 base and the J gene lost 7 bases, with 5 bases spanning the gap. Germline V lookup: CDR1 LGHDT, CDR2 YNNKEL (reference sequence). CDR3 length: 12 residues. Findings and limits, study-wide: Surviving recipient T cells and thymic progenitors underlay high day-60 TCRbeta diversity in some patients. The main origin of T-cell counts and diversity one year after transplant was newly produced T cells.

Preparation of the TCRbeta library was carried out with unique molecular identifiers. TCRdb passed the PCR reads through MiXCR, listing each CDR3 protein once. Of 900,000 or so distinct CDR3 sequences listed, approximately 15% are singletons. The TCR originated in a male patient aged 10-17 years who had a stem cell transplant for acute lymphoblastic leukemia, so the T cells may come from the graft donor. The chain combines TRBV3-1 with TRBJ1-5; D unclear. The sample here was PBMCs, mostly from graft donor cells, taken 360 days after TCRalphabeta/CD19-depleted stem cell transplant. The CDR3 DNA follows: TGTGCCAGCAGCCAAGGAGAGCAGCCCCAGCATTTT. It yields the protein CASSQGEQPQHF.